These 24 T cell receptor beta chains were all obtained from the same sample, sequenced in a study of cytomegalovirus exposure and HLA in healthy donors. The PCR ran on 60 Vbeta and 13 Jbeta primers. Measured with immunoSEQ multiplex PCR; TCRdb has only the in-frame clones, and not every one. The sample's table shows 130,000 to 150,000 clones. The sequencing input was PBMCs. The receptors were gathered from a man aged 35 to 55 in good health and CMV-seronegative.

The gene calls are TRBV5-1 and TRBJ1-1, with TRBD1 matching 8 bases. Losses at the gene ends were 0 bases for V and 3 bases for J; bases not matched to a gene: 7. This CDR3 has 16 amino acids. CDR1 and CDR2 (germline): SGHRS, YFSETQ. The CDR3 spells CASSLGQGNIYTEAFF. As DNA, the CDR3 is TGCGCCAGCAGCTTGGGACAGGGGAATATCTACACTGAAGCTTTCTTT.

The gene calls are TRBV7-2 and TRBJ1-1; TRBD1 aligns across 9 bases. Germline CDR1 SGHTA, CDR2 FQGNSA. Germline trimming cut 5 bases from V and 1 base from J; bases unmatched to any gene: 5. The CDR3 extends over 15 amino acids. CDR3 amino acids: CASSPRTGENTEAFF. The CDR3 bases are TGTGCCAGCAGCCCACGGACAGGGGAGAACACTGAAGCTTTCTTT.

The V call is TRBV9, the J call TRBJ2-3, with D unclear. Germline loops: CDR1 SGDLS, CDR2 YYNGEE. With 3 bases removed from V and 0 bases from J, the gap between germline ends came to 5 bases. The CDR3 consists of 13 residues. For the CDR3, the DNA is TGTGCCAGCAGCGCTACTAGCACAGATACGCAGTATTTT. It translates to CASSATSTDTQYF.

A note on this clone: This same CDR3 is encoded by further DNA sequences in the sample. The chain combines TRBV11-1 with TRBJ1-1, with TRBD1 as a possible D gene (5 bases). The CDR3 spans 17 residues. V shed 2 bases and J shed 0 bases, with 16 bases lying between them. CDR1 is SGHAT, CDR2 FQDESV, per germline (reference sequence). Written as DNA, the CDR3 is TGTGCCAGCAGCTTATCTAGGGGATGGGCCATGAACACTGAAGCTTTCTTT. It encodes CASSLSRGWAMNTEAFF.

The gene calls are TRBV29-1 and TRBJ2-6, with D maybe TRBD1 (6 bases). Trimming stripped 4 bases from V and 4 bases from J, with 14 bases between. The CDR3 loop spans 15 amino acids. Germline V lookup: CDR1 SQVTM, CDR2 ANQGSEA. CDR3 nucleotides: TGCAGCGTTGCAGGGGCCTTCGGGGGGGCCAACGTCCTGACTTTC. Residues: CSVAGAFGGANVLTF.

The chain recombines TRBV4-3 with TRBJ2-5; weak D call: TRBD1 (8 bases). The CDR3 loop spans 16 amino acids. From germline, CDR1 is LGHNA and CDR2 YSLEER. V dropped 0 bases and J dropped 3 bases, with 14 bases sitting between them. The chain's CDR3 is CASSQEGGTGEETQYF. The CDR3 nucleotides read TGCGCCAGCAGCCAAGAGGGGGGGACAGGTGAAGAGACCCAGTACTTC.

The chain is built from TRBV7-6 and TRBJ1-2; unclear D gene. V was shortened by 1 base and J by 1 base, with 7 bases between the two germline ends. This CDR3 spans 14 amino acids. The V gene's germline CDR1 is SGHVS and CDR2 FNYEAQ. DNA for the CDR3: TGTGCCAGCAGCTTAGGGGCCGGTAACTATGGCTACACCTTC. Protein: CASSLGAGNYGYTF. Using reference TRBV7-6 and TRBJ1-2 for the parts outside the CDR3, the full variable domain is GAGVSQSPRYKVTKRGQDVALRCDPISGHVSLYWYRQALGQGPEFLTYFNYEAQQDKSGLPNDRFSAERPEGSISTLTIQRTEQRDSAMYRCASSLGAGNYGYTFGSGTRLTVV.

The chain links TRBV27 to TRBJ2-3; weak D call: TRBD2 (6 bases). CDR1 is MNHEY, CDR2 SMNVEV, per germline (reference sequence). Between the trimmed V and J ends, which lost 2 bases and 3 bases, there was a span of 12 bases. This CDR3 is built from 15 residues. DNA for the CDR3: TGTGCCAGCAGTTTAGAGGCGGGGAGAACAGATACGCAGTATTTT. The encoded protein is CASSLEAGRTDTQYF.

The chain joins TRBV9 to TRBJ2-5, with 8 positions matching TRBD2. The CDR3 length is 15 residues. Germline V gene data show CDR1 as SGDLS and CDR2 as YYNGEE. J lost 5 bases, V lost 0 bases, and 6 bases had no gene match. As DNA, the CDR3 is TGTGCCAGCAGCGTAGCGGGGGGGCCGGGGGAGACCCAGTACTTC. Protein sequence: CASSVAGGPGETQYF.

This rearrangement joins TRBV5-6 to TRBJ2-1, with 9 bases that match TRBD2. This CDR3 is 18 amino acids long. Trimming cost V 10 bases and J 10 bases; bases outside gene matches: 27. Germline V gene sequence: CDR1 SGHDT, CDR2 YYEEEE. For the CDR3, the DNA is TGTGCCGGCGGTCATAGGAGGGCGAAGCTAAGCGGGGGGCGGGAGCAGTTCTTC. Translated: CAGGHRRAKLSGGREQFF.

This sequence joins TRBV5-5 and TRBJ1-2, with TRBD1 matching over 8 bases. After removal of 4 bases from V and 0 bases from J, the junction contained 5 bases not matched to a gene. The CDR3 contains 15 residues. Germline CDR1 SGHKS, CDR2 YYEKEE (reference sequence). The CDR3 coding sequence is TGTGCCAGCAGCCAACAGGGGGATGCTAACTATGGCTACACCTTC. It yields the protein CASSQQGDANYGYTF.

CDR3 sequence reads: CASSLDLDSKETQYF. The CDR3 coding sequence is TGTGCCAGCAGCTTAGACCTGGACAGCAAAGAGACCCAGTACTTC. The V gene is TRBV7-9, the J gene TRBJ2-5, with D perhaps matching TRBD1 (6 bases). The germline V gene has CDR1 SEHNR and CDR2 FQNEAQ (reference sequence). Trimming left V 1 base short and J 3 bases short, with 12 bases between. The CDR3 loop spans 15 amino acids.

This chain connects TRBV5-6 to TRBJ2-7; TRBD1 is a possible D gene (6 bases). Trimming took off 5 bases at V and 6 bases at J, with 15 bases between the two ends. Germline values: CDR1 SGHDT, CDR2 YYEEEE. This CDR3 is 13 amino acids long. The CDR3 loop is CASSFIQGSEQYF. The CDR3 DNA reads as TGTGCCAGCAGTTTCATACAGGGATCCGAGCAGTACTTC.

This sequence joins TRBV13 and TRBJ2-7; no clear D gene. This CDR3 has 12 residues. Germline V gene data show CDR1 as PRHDT and CDR2 as FYEKMQ (reference sequence). V was shortened by 3 bases and J by 6 bases, with 9 bases between the two germline ends. The CDR3 DNA reads TGTGCCAGCAGCTTCGGCGAGGTCGAGCAGTACTTC. It codes for CASSFGEVEQYF.

The J gene is TRBJ2-1, the V gene TRBV18; tentative D call: TRBD2 (7 bases). Germline CDR1 is KGHSH and CDR2 is LQKENI. The CDR3 covers 14 residues. V gave up 3 bases and J gave up 9 bases, with 15 bases separating them. The chain's CDR3 is CASSPWRGRSEQFF. The CDR3 region has the DNA TGTGCCAGCTCACCGTGGCGGGGGCGGAGTGAGCAGTTCTTC. The full variable domain, completed using reference TRBV18 and TRBJ2-1, is NAGVMQNPRHLVRRRGQEARLRCSPMKGHSHVYWYRQLPEEGLKFMVYLQKENIIDESGMPKERFSAEFPKEGPSILRIQQVVRGDSAAYFCASSPWRGRSEQFFGPGTRLTVL.

V is TRBV6-5 and J is TRBJ2-3, with TRBD2 matching 11 bases. CDR1 and CDR2 from the germline V gene are MNHEY and SVGAGI. CDR3 length: 15 amino acids. V lost 3 bases and J lost 5; bases outside the gene matches: 4. CDR3 sequence: CASSYVGTSGDTQYF. The CDR3, as DNA: TGTGCCAGCAGTTATGTCGGGACTAGCGGAGATACGCAGTATTTT.

This chain links TRBV4-2 with TRBJ1-5, with D maybe TRBD1 (6 bases). In germline, CDR1 is LGHNA, CDR2 YNFKEQ. Trimming stripped 2 bases from V and 2 bases from J, with 13 bases between. The CDR3 is 16 residues long. This CDR3 reads CASSQKLQGGNQPQHF. The CDR3 nucleotides are TGTGCCAGCAGCCAAAAACTACAGGGAGGCAATCAGCCCCAGCATTTT.

The genes are TRBV4-3 and TRBJ1-2; 7 nucleotides match TRBD1. Germline V gives CDR1 LGHNA, CDR2 YSLEER. The CDR3 totals 16 residues. V was pared by 5 bases and J by 5 bases, with 14 bases of the junction left unmatched. CDR3 sequence (DNA): TGCGCCAGCAGCAGAGACAGGGATCGGACCCTTTATGGCTACACCTTC. Amino acid sequence: CASSRDRDRTLYGYTF.

This chain uses TRBV7-2 with TRBJ2-6; the D is unclear. V lost 1 base, J lost 0 bases, and 13 bases lay in between. The CDR3 loop spans 18 amino acids. Germline loops: CDR1 SGHTA, CDR2 FQGNSA. The CDR3 coding sequence is TGTGCCAGCAGCTTAGGGGCAGGTACATACTCTGGGGCCAACGTCCTGACTTTC. Protein product: CASSLGAGTYSGANVLTF. The whole variable domain, remainder taken from reference TRBV7-2 and TRBJ2-6, is GAGVSQSPSNKVTEKGKDVELRCDPISGHTALYWYRQSLGQGLEFLIYFQGNSAPDKSGLPSDRFSAERTGGSVSTLTIQRTQQEDSAVYLCASSLGAGTYSGANVLTFGAGSRLTVL.

On this clone itself: Other DNA sequences from this sample encode an identical CDR3 as well. The chain combines TRBV29-1 with TRBJ2-2, with TRBD1 matching 7 bases. This CDR3 has 12 amino acids. Trimming took 4 bases from V and 6 from J; bases not matched to a gene: 2. Germline V gene lookup returns CDR1 SQVTM and CDR2 ANQGSEA. CDR3 sequence (DNA): TGCAGCGTTGGACAGGGCGCCGGGGAGCTGTTTTTT. It specifies CSVGQGAGELFF.

The chain uses TRBV28 and TRBJ1-5; perhaps TRBD1 as D (6 bases). Deletions cut 2 bases from V and 2 bases from J, with 13 bases between. The CDR3 is 16 residues long. Germline V CDR1 and CDR2: MDHEN, SYDVKM. This CDR3 reads CASSLLRGARNQPQHF. The CDR3 DNA reads as TGTGCCAGCAGTTTACTCCGGGGGGCGCGCAATCAGCCCCAGCATTTT.

This chain's CDR3 is CASSQDRGMYNEQFF. DNA of the CDR3: TGTGCCAGCAGCCAGGACAGGGGGATGTACAATGAGCAGTTCTTC. V is TRBV7-2 and J is TRBJ2-1; TRBD1 matches 10 bases. The CDR3 covers 15 residues. Germline V lookup: CDR1 SGHTA, CDR2 FQGNSA. V was pared by 5 bases and J by 4 bases, with 5 bases of the junction left unmatched.

V is TRBV9 and J is TRBJ1-3; 8 positions agree with TRBD1. After removal of 2 bases from V and 1 base from J, the junction contained 8 bases not matched to a gene. The CDR3 length is 17 residues. Germline V gene data show CDR1 as SGDLS and CDR2 as YYNGEE. The CDR3 is CASSVSLQGASGNTIYF. The CDR3 coding sequence is TGTGCCAGCAGCGTCTCTCTCCAGGGGGCTTCTGGAAACACCATATATTTT.

The rearrangement uses TRBV4-1 and TRBJ1-2; D possibly corresponds to TRBD1 (5 bases). The length of the CDR3 is 13 residues. V lost 4 bases and J lost 5, with 11 bases in between. Germline assignment: CDR1 MGHRA and CDR2 YSYEKL. CDR3 amino acids: CASSRSGGYGYTF. In DNA form, the CDR3 reads TGCGCCAGCAGCCGATCGGGGGGATATGGCTACACCTTC.